This T cell receptor (beta chain) was sequenced during a study of CD8 T cells in ankylosing spondylitis. Quantitative molecular-barcoded 5'-RACE generated the TCR beta libraries. TCRdb independently ran MiXCR on the 5' RACE reads; one entry per CDR3 protein. The sample yields about 510,000 distinct CDR3 sequences, about 5.7% seen once. This clonotype was seen a few times. Its antigen is as yet unknown. Study observations and caveats: Some of the motif variants had earlier been found in reactive arthritis patients' fluid and blood. A TCR beta motif made of about 8 highly homologous variants seemed typical of ankylosing spondylitis blood.

The receptor comes from a male donor with ankylosing spondylitis. What was sequenced was blood, either unsorted or a sorted T cell fraction (not recorded which).

The CDR3 nucleotides are TGTGCCAGCAGTCTCGGGTCCCAACGAGATACGCAGTATTTT. Amino acids: CASSLGSQRDTQYF. The chain combines TRBV12-3 or TRBV12-4 with TRBJ2-3; the D is unclear. The CDR3 totals 14 residues. Trimming removed 5 bases at V and 5 bases at J, with 14 bases between.